These 14 T cell receptor beta chains originate from one sample sequenced in a study of blood T cell repertoires in COVID-19. The repertoire was sequenced with immunoSEQ multiplex PCR; TCRdb's copy has only in-frame clones and lacks some. The sample records 330,000 or so clones, 92% being singletons. Source material: PBMCs or T cells enriched from blood (not recorded which). The receptors derive from a woman under 40 who had recovered from COVID-19.

The chain recombines TRBV7-3 with TRBJ2-5; D unresolved. V shed 1 base and J shed 3 bases, with 6 bases lying between them. CDR1 SGHTA and CDR2 FQGTGA come from the germline V gene. CDR3 length equals 13 residues. The CDR3: CASSLNGEETQYF. CDR3 coding DNA: TGTGCCAGCAGCTTAAATGGAGAAGAGACCCAGTACTTC.

This chain links TRBV15 with TRBJ2-2; 7 nucleotides match TRBD1. CDR1 and CDR2 (germline): LNHNV, YYDKDF (reference sequence). The CDR3 has 16 amino acids. With V trimmed by 4 bases and J by 4 bases, 9 bases remained unmatched. The DNA of the CDR3 is TGTGCCACCAGCAAACAGGGGAACCCAGCCACCGGGGAGCTGTTTTTT. Encoded protein: CATSKQGNPATGELFF.

V usage is TRBV7-2 and J usage is TRBJ2-5, with D unresolved. Germline loops: CDR1 SGHTA, CDR2 FQGNSA. The V end lost 5 bases, the J end lost 2 bases, and 9 bases lay between the germline ends. The CDR3 contains 13 residues. The CDR3 nucleotides are TGTGCCAGCAGCACGAACAGTCAAGAGACCCAGTACTTC. Translated: CASSTNSQETQYF.

This chain connects TRBV4-3 to TRBJ2-1, with 11 bases fitting TRBD2. CDR1 is LGHNA and CDR2 is YSLEER in the germline V gene. This CDR3 is built from 18 residues. Trimming at V came to 4 bases and at J to 7 bases, leaving 15 bases not matched to a gene. This CDR3 is CASSRHQIIAGGRNEQFF. DNA for the CDR3: TGCGCCAGCAGCCGCCACCAAATTATAGCGGGGGGGCGTAATGAGCAGTTCTTC.

The genes are TRBV5-1 and TRBJ2-1; D is unclear. Trimming left V 4 bases short and J 4 bases short, with 15 bases between. The CDR3 is made up of 15 amino acids. The germline CDR1 and CDR2 sequences are SGHRS and YFSETQ. In nucleotides, the CDR3 is TGCGCCAGCAGCGTAGACTCGAGGAATTACAATGAGCAGTTCTTC. Protein: CASSVDSRNYNEQFF.

This chain's CDR3 is CAISPSLTSGTDTQYF. CDR3 nucleotides: TGTGCCATCAGCCCCTCCCTTACTAGCGGCACAGATACGCAGTATTTT. The gene calls are TRBV10-3 and TRBJ2-3, with 7 bases that match TRBD2. There are 16 residues in the CDR3. Germline V lookup: CDR1 ENHRY, CDR2 SYGVKD. Trimming took 6 bases from V and 1 from J; bases not matched to a gene: 10.

The chain joins TRBV7-8 to TRBJ1-1; TRBD1 agrees at 9 bases. The CDR3 runs to 15 residues. The V and J ends lost 4 bases and 3 bases, in that order; junction bases with no gene match: 6. The V gene's germline CDR1 is SGHVS and CDR2 FQNEAQ. The CDR3 sequence is CASSSQGALDTEAFF. The CDR3 DNA sequence: TGTGCCAGCAGCTCACAGGGGGCTCTGGACACTGAAGCTTTCTTT.

This clone showed up just a few times. V is TRBV9 and J is TRBJ2-7; 8 bases fit TRBD2. V trimming: 5 bases; J trimming: 5 bases; junction bases outside the gene matches: 9. The germline CDR1 and CDR2 sequences are SGDLS and YYNGEE. The CDR3 sequence is 14 residues long. CDR3 in DNA: TGTGCCAGCAGTCCGGGAGGGCCAAGCGACGAGCAGTACTTC. This sequence encodes CASSPGGPSDEQYF.

The V and J genes are TRBV7-2 and TRBJ1-5; D might be TRBD1 (5 bases). Trimming stripped 0 bases from V and 3 bases from J, with 9 bases between. Germline V gives CDR1 SGHTA, CDR2 FQGNSA. The CDR3 is made up of 15 amino acids. The CDR3 spells CASSLAAGLNQPQHF. The CDR3 bases are TGTGCCAGCAGCTTAGCGGCGGGGCTCAATCAGCCCCAGCATTTT.

The rearrangement joins TRBV19 to TRBJ2-1, with 11 bases identical to TRBD2. Germline CDR1 reads LNHDA; CDR2 reads SQIVND (reference sequence). The CDR3 runs to 14 residues. V dropped 8 bases and J dropped 2; count of bases not matched to a gene: 2. CDR3 residues: CASLSGGAYNEQFF. The CDR3 DNA follows: TGTGCCAGTCTTAGCGGGGGGGCCTACAATGAGCAGTTCTTC. Variable domain in full (rest from reference TRBV19 and TRBJ2-1): DGGITQSPKYLFRKEGQNVTLSCEQNLNHDAMYWYRQDPGQGLRLIYYSQIVNDFQKGDIAEGYSVSREKKESFPLTVTSAQKNPTAFYLCASLSGGAYNEQFFGPGTRLTVL.

The rearrangement joins TRBV7-2 to TRBJ1-2; no firm D call. The CDR3 is 15 amino acids. Germline V CDR1 and CDR2: SGHTA, FQGNSA. V was cut by 0 bases and J by 0 bases, with 8 bases left in between. DNA for the CDR3: TGTGCCAGCAGCTTAGCTTCGACATCTAACTATGGCTACACCTTC. Protein: CASSLASTSNYGYTF.

This rearrangement joins TRBV5-4 to TRBJ2-7, with 14 bases matching TRBD2. The J segment lost 3 bases and the V segment lost 4 bases, leaving 3 bases of the junction unmatched. The CDR3 extends over 15 amino acids. CDR1 and CDR2 from the germline V gene are SGHNT and YYREEE (reference sequence). Here the CDR3 DNA reads TGTGCCAGCAGCCTGGGGACTAGCGGGAGCTACGAGCAGTACTTC. This sequence encodes CASSLGTSGSYEQYF.

This clone was picked up one time. The rearrangement uses TRBV28 and TRBJ1-1; the match to TRBD1 covers 8 bases. The V gene end was trimmed by 8 bases and the J gene end by 8 bases; junction bases not matched to a gene: 4. The germline V gene has CDR1 MDHEN and CDR2 SYDVKM. The CDR3 is made up of 11 amino acids. The CDR3 is CASGRTGEAFF. CDR3 nucleotide sequence: TGTGCCAGCGGACGGACAGGGGAAGCTTTCTTT.

This clone was observed a single time. The V gene is TRBV28, the J gene TRBJ1-6; possible D gene TRBD1, 6 bases. Germline values: CDR1 MDHEN, CDR2 SYDVKM. Deletions cut 8 bases from V and 3 bases from J, with 14 bases between. This CDR3 region has 15 residues. The CDR3 DNA reads as TGTGCCAGCGCAAACGCAGGGGTCTATAATTCACCCCTCCACTTT. Translated, it gives CASANAGVYNSPLHF. Supplemented by reference TRBV28 and TRBJ1-6, the full variable domain reads DVKVTQSSRYLVKRTGEKVFLECVQDMDHENMFWYRQDPGLGLRLIYFSYDVKMKEKGDIPEGYSVSREKKERFSLILESASTNQTSMYLCASANAGVYNSPLHFGNGTRLTVT.